This T cell receptor beta chain comes out of a study of control samples from healthy donors and cancer patients. The table came from immunoSEQ multiplex PCR; TCRdb's copy has only in-frame clones and leaves some out. The sample shows roughly 69,000 clones, around 80% of them seen only once. Germline V CDR1 and CDR2: MNHEY, SVGEGT. There are 13 residues in the CDR3. Trimming took off 5 bases at V and 10 bases at J, with 12 bases between the two ends. This TCR was recovered from a man in his sixties in good health. The sequenced sample consisted of blood. The chain is built from TRBV6-2 or TRBV6-3 and TRBJ1-6; no clear D. Written as DNA, the CDR3 is TGTGCCAGCAGTAGAGGATGGGAATCACCCCTCCACTTT. Its protein is CASSRGWESPLHF.